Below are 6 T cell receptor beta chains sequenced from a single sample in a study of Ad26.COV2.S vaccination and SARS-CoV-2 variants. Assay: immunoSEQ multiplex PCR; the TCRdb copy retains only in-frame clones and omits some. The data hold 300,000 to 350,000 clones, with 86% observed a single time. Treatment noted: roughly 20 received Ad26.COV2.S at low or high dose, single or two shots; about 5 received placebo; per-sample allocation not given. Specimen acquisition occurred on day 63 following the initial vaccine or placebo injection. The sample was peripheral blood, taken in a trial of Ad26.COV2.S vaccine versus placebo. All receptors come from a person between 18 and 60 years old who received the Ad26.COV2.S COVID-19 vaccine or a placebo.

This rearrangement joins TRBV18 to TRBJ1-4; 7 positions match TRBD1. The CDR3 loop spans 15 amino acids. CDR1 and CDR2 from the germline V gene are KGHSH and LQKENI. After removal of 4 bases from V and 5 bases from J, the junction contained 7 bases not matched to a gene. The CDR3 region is CASSRGQVVNEKLFF. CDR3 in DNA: TGTGCCAGCTCACGAGGACAGGTAGTCAATGAAAAACTGTTTTTT.

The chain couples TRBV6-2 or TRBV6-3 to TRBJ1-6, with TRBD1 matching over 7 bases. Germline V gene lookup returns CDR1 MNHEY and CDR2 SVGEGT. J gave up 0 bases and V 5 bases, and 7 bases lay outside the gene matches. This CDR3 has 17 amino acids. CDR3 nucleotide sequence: TGTGCCAGCAGTCCCCGACAGGGAAGCTCCTATAATTCACCCCTCCACTTT. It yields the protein CASSPRQGSSYNSPLHF.

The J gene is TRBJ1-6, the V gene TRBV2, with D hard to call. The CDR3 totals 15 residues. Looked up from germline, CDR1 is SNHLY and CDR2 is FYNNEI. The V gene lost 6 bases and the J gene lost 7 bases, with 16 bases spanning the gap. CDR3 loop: CASSTYSTVNSPLHF. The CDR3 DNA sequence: TGTGCCAGCAGCACCTACTCCACAGTCAATTCACCCCTCCACTTT.

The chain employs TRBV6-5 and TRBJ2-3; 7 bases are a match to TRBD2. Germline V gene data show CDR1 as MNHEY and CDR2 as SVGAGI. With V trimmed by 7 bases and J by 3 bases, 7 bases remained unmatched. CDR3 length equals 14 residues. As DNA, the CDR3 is TGTGCCAGCACCCCTCCCGGGGGGACAGATACGCAGTATTTT. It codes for CASTPPGGTDTQYF.

CDR3 protein: CASSFSLGPTYEQYF. In DNA form, the CDR3 reads TGTGCCAGCAGTTTCTCGTTGGGCCCTACCTACGAGCAGTACTTC. The rearrangement links TRBV27 to TRBJ2-7; D unclear. Trimming removed 3 bases at V and 2 bases at J, with 14 bases between. The CDR3 extends over 15 amino acids. Germline V CDR1 and CDR2: MNHEY, SMNVEV (reference sequence).

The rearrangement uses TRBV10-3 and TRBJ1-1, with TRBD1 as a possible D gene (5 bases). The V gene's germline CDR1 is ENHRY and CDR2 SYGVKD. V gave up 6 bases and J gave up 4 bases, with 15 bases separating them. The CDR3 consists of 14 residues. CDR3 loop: CAIRGTGGSTEAFF. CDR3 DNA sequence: TGTGCCATCAGGGGGACCGGGGGTAGCACTGAAGCTTTCTTT.